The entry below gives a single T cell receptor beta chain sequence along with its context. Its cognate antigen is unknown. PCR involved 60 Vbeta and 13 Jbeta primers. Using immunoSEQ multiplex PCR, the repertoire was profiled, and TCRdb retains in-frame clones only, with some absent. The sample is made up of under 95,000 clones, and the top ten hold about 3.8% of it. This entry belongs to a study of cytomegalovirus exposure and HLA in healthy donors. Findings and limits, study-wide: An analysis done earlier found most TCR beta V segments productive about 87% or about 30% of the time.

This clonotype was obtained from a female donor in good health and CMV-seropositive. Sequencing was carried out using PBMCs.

CDR3 bases: TGTGCCAGCAGTTACTCGCCCGAGGCCTACAATGAGCAGTTCTTC. Its translation is CASSYSPEAYNEQFF. The rearrangement joins TRBV6-5 to TRBJ2-1; D is uncertain. The CDR3 sequence is 15 residues long. Germline V CDR1 and CDR2: MNHEY, SVGAGI. Trimming removed 0 bases from V and 2 bases from J, with 8 bases in between.